These 18 T cell receptor beta chains originate from one sample sequenced in a study of cytomegalovirus exposure and HLA in healthy donors. This PCR relied on a set of 60 Vbeta primers and 13 Jbeta primers. The assay was immunoSEQ multiplex PCR, and TCRdb's table has in-frame clones only and misses some. With more than 75,000 clones in the sample, the ten largest clones hold 15% to 19%. The sample taken for sequencing was PBMCs. These receptors all come from a man aged 50-60 years in good health and CMV-seropositive.

The V gene is TRBV7-9, the J gene TRBJ2-2, with TRBD1 matching over 9 bases. Losses at the gene ends were 3 bases for V and 5 bases for J; bases not matched to a gene: 4. Germline V lookup: CDR1 SEHNR, CDR2 FQNEAQ (reference sequence). There are 15 residues in the CDR3. The CDR3 loop reads CASSFRTGETGELFF. The CDR3 coding sequence is TGTGCCAGCAGCTTTAGGACAGGGGAGACCGGGGAGCTGTTTTTT.

V usage is TRBV19 and J usage is TRBJ2-7, with a possible D match to TRBD1 (5 bases). CDR3 length: 13 residues. In germline, CDR1 is LNHDA, CDR2 SQIVND (reference sequence). The germline V and J ends were trimmed by 2 bases and 7 bases, with 12 bases remaining between them. The CDR3 loop is CASSIFWGAEQYV. The CDR3 nucleotides read TGTGCCAGTAGTATATTCTGGGGCGCGGAGCAGTACGTC.

The CDR3 here is CASSQDGGAGGYTF. CDR3 DNA sequence: TGTGCCAGCAGCCAAGATGGTGGAGCAGGGGGCTACACCTTC. The V call is TRBV4-2, the J call TRBJ1-2, with D possibly being TRBD1 (5 bases). Germline V gene sequence: CDR1 LGHNA, CDR2 YNFKEQ. The ends were cut back, 0 bases at V and 8 bases at J, with 13 bases in the middle. This CDR3 is built from 14 residues.

V and J are TRBV10-3 and TRBJ2-6; tentatively, D is TRBD2 (5 bases). The CDR3 is made up of 16 amino acids. Germline values: CDR1 ENHRY, CDR2 SYGVKD. Between the trimmed V and J ends, which lost 8 bases and 0 bases, there was a span of 14 bases. CDR3 in amino acids: CAIWGEAFSGANVLTF. The DNA for the CDR3 is TGTGCCATCTGGGGAGAAGCCTTCTCTGGGGCCAACGTCCTGACTTTC.

For this clone: Other DNA sequences in the same sample also yield this CDR3. The chain joins TRBV7-2 to TRBJ1-5, with 8 bases aligning to TRBD1. CDR1 and CDR2 from the germline V gene are SGHTA and FQGNSA. The CDR3 is made up of 15 amino acids. J lost 3 bases, V lost 3 bases, and 4 bases had no gene match. The CDR3 spells CASSLDRDVNQPQHF. DNA for the CDR3: TGTGCCAGCAGCTTGGACAGGGATGTCAATCAGCCCCAGCATTTT.

This chain connects TRBV14 to TRBJ1-2; the match to TRBD1 covers 8 bases. The germline gives CDR1 SGHDN, CDR2 FVKESK. The ends lost 3 bases at V and 3 bases at J; junction bases unmatched: 9. The CDR3 spans 16 residues. CDR3 coding DNA: TGTGCCAGCAGCCACCGAGACGGACAGGGCCACTATGGCTACACCTTC. This encodes CASSHRDGQGHYGYTF.

V usage is TRBV2 and J usage is TRBJ1-1, with 9 bases lining up with TRBD1. The CDR3 extends over 14 amino acids. The V segment lost 7 bases and the J segment 2 bases; nucleotides outside the gene matches: 5. CDR1 is SNHLY and CDR2 is FYNNEI in the germline V gene. The DNA of the CDR3 is TGTGCCAGCAAAGGACAGGGGATTAACACTGAAGCTTTCTTT. Translation gives CASKGQGINTEAFF.

J is TRBJ2-1 and V is TRBV2, with 8 bases aligning to TRBD2. The J segment lost 13 bases and the V segment lost 11 bases, leaving 13 bases of the junction unmatched. Germline V gene data show CDR1 as SNHLY and CDR2 as FYNNEI. CDR3 length: 12 residues. The CDR3 region has the DNA TGTGCCTCGCTACAGGGACTAGGTATTCAGTTCTTC. It yields the protein CASLQGLGIQFF.

This chain links TRBV4-2 with TRBJ2-5; D may be TRBD1 (5 bases). TRBJ2-7 matches the DNA end more closely, so the J call is doubtful. Germline CDR1 and CDR2: LGHNA and YNFKEQ. The CDR3 has 15 residues. The CDR3 loop is CASSQERQGPYEQYF. CDR3 bases: TGTGCCAGCAGCCAAGAACGGCAGGGTCCCTACGAGCAGTACTTC.

The chain couples TRBV19 to TRBJ2-1; 12 nucleotides line up with TRBD2. The CDR3 length is 17 residues. V lost 5 bases to trimming and J lost 3 bases; unmatched junction nucleotides: 8. Germline assignment: CDR1 LNHDA and CDR2 SQIVND (reference sequence). The CDR3 protein is CASSPELAGGFYNEQFF. DNA for the CDR3: TGTGCCAGTAGTCCAGAACTAGCGGGAGGATTCTACAATGAGCAGTTCTTC.

The CDR3 reads CASSFPGTSTSRAFF. DNA of the CDR3: TGTGCCAGCAGCTTCCCCGGGACATCAACGAGTAGAGCTTTCTTT. This chain uses TRBV5-6 with TRBJ1-1; possibly TRBD1 for D (6 bases). V was pared by 2 bases and J by 10 bases, with 21 bases between. Looked up from germline, CDR1 is SGHDT and CDR2 is YYEEEE. This CDR3 region has 15 residues.

The chain uses TRBV2 and TRBJ2-2; the match to TRBD2 covers 10 bases. The junction had 6 bases not matched to a gene; V was cut back by 8 bases and J by 3 bases. There are 15 residues in the CDR3. Germline CDR1 reads SNHLY; CDR2 reads FYNNEI. The CDR3 nucleotides read TGTGCCAGCGGTATAGCGGGAGGATACACCGGGGAGCTGTTTTTT. It translates to CASGIAGGYTGELFF.

V usage is TRBV6-6 and J usage is TRBJ1-1, with D uncertain. The germline gives CDR1 MNHNY, CDR2 SVGAGI (reference sequence). The CDR3 has 12 residues. Deletions cut 6 bases from V and 6 bases from J, with 11 bases between. CDR3 nucleotide sequence: TGTGCCAGCAGGTTGATCCGAGCTGAAGCTTTCTTT. Amino acid sequence: CASRLIRAEAFF.

This chain links TRBV7-9 with TRBJ2-5; perhaps TRBD1 as D (6 bases). The CDR3 contains 15 residues. V shed 4 bases and J shed 1 base, with 13 bases lying between them. The germline CDR1 and CDR2 sequences are SEHNR and FQNEAQ (reference sequence). CDR3 sequence (DNA): TGTGCCAGCAGCTACCGGTGGGACACCCAAGAGACCCAGTACTTC. Its protein product is CASSYRWDTQETQYF.

The J gene is TRBJ2-1, the V gene TRBV6-5; 13 bases line up with TRBD2. Per the germline V gene, CDR1 is MNHEY and CDR2 is SVGAGI. Trimming removed 6 bases from V and 7 bases from J; junction bases left unmatched: 6. The length of the CDR3 is 15 residues. The CDR3 DNA follows: TGTGCCAGCAGCCTACTAGCGGGAGGGCGGAATGAGCAGTTCTTC. This encodes CASSLLAGGRNEQFF.

V usage is TRBV7-2 and J usage is TRBJ2-1, with 8 positions matching TRBD2. Looked up from germline, CDR1 is SGHTA and CDR2 is FQGNSA. After removal of 5 bases from V and 2 bases from J, the junction contained 8 bases not matched to a gene. The CDR3 covers 16 residues. The CDR3 reads CASSPRTSIAYNEQFF. In DNA form, the CDR3 reads TGTGCCAGCAGCCCACGGACTAGCATCGCCTACAATGAGCAGTTCTTC.

This chain connects TRBV25-1 to TRBJ2-1; 8 nucleotides match TRBD1. V shed 5 bases, J shed 3 bases, and the junction held 6 bases outside the gene matches. This CDR3 comprises 15 residues. Germline V CDR1 and CDR2: MGHDK, SYGVNS. The CDR3 region is CASSSTGTGYNEQFF. The CDR3 DNA sequence: TGTGCCAGCAGTTCCACCGGGACAGGCTACAATGAGCAGTTCTTC.

The rearrangement links TRBV29-1 to TRBJ1-5, with 9 bases aligning to TRBD1. The ends lost 0 bases at V and 4 bases at J; junction bases unmatched: 1. The CDR3 length is 14 residues. CDR1 is SQVTM and CDR2 is ANQGSEA in the germline V gene. The CDR3 sequence: CSVEDGTGNQPQHF. The CDR3 region has the DNA TGCAGCGTTGAAGATGGGACAGGGAATCAGCCCCAGCATTTT.